Listed below are T cell receptor beta chains from one sample, sequenced in a study of blood T cell repertoires in COVID-19. The assay was immunoSEQ multiplex PCR, and TCRdb's table has in-frame clones only and misses some. Of under 95,000 clones detected, around 87% appear once; the ten largest clones hold 4.5% to 5%. Sequenced input: peripheral blood. The source is a woman older than 75 with acute or convalescent COVID-19. Both conserved end residues are part of each CDR3. D genes are given only for firm matches. The size entry is marked missing in some rows and otherwise reads once, few, many or a size class.

cdr3_nt cdr3_aa d_call j_call clone_size v_call
TGTGCCTGGAGTGTACCCCCCGACAGGAGTGGGGCCAACGTCCTGACTTTC CAWSVPPDRSGANVLTF NA TRBJ2-6 NA TRBV30
TGTGCCAGCAGCCCTGAAGGCGAGTGGTTTGCTGGGGGCGCAGGCTTGATAACTGAAGCTTTCTTT CASSPEGEWFAGGAGLITEAFF NA TRBJ1-1 NA TRBV3-1/TRBV3-2
TGTGCCAGCAGCTTAGCCGACAGGGGGGGGTTTGCTTTCTTT CASSLADRGGFAFF TRBD1 TRBJ1-1 NA TRBV7-9
TGTGCCAGCAGCGCCAGTAGCAATCAGCCCCAGCATTTT CASSASSNQPQHF NA TRBJ1-5 NA TRBV7-6
TGTGCCAGCAGCGTAGCCCAGGGGAGTGAATATGGCTACACCTTC CASSVAQGSEYGYTF NA TRBJ1-2 NA TRBV9
TGTGCCAGCAGCCAAAAGGGGGTTGACTATGGCTACACCTTC CASSQKGVDYGYTF NA TRBJ1-2 few TRBV3-1/TRBV3-2
TGTGCCAGCAGCCAGTCCGGGGGGGTCTACAATGAGCAGTTCTTC CASSQSGGVYNEQFF TRBD2 TRBJ2-1 once TRBV3-1/TRBV3-2
TGCGCCAGCAGCTTGGTTGCAGGGGCTGAAGGTGGCTACACCTTC CASSLVAGAEGGYTF NA TRBJ1-2 NA TRBV5-1
TGTGCCAGCAGCCCAGCGGGGTACTCCTACGAGCAGTACTTC CASSPAGYSYEQYF TRBD2 TRBJ2-7 NA TRBV28
TGCAGCGGGCTAGCGGGGGGCACAGATACGCAGTATTTT CSGLAGGTDTQYF TRBD2 TRBJ2-3 NA TRBV29-1
TGTGCCACTAACGGACAGTGGGATTCACCCCTCCACTTT CATNGQWDSPLHF NA TRBJ1-6 few TRBV24-1
TGTGCCAGCAGCAGTAGCGGGGGACACTACAATGAGCAGTTCTTC CASSSSGGHYNEQFF TRBD2 TRBJ2-1 NA TRBV7-2
TGTGCCAGCAGCTCCCGGACTAGCTCAATCTACGAGCAGTACTTC CASSSRTSSIYEQYF TRBD2 TRBJ2-7 once TRBV7-9
TGTGCCAGCAGTGAAGCGGGGGTGGGGTACAATGAGCAGTTCTTC CASSEAGVGYNEQFF TRBD2 TRBJ2-1 NA TRBV27
TGCAGTGCCGCCCTAGATAATGAAGCTTTCTTT CSAALDNEAFF NA TRBJ1-1 NA TRBV20-1
TGTGCCAGCAGCCAAGGTGGGACTAGCGGGGCGGGTGAGACCCAGTACTTC CASSQGGTSGAGETQYF TRBD2 TRBJ2-5 NA TRBV4-2
TGTGCCAGTAGTATTGACTCCTTTAGTCAGCCCCAGCATTTT CASSIDSFSQPQHF NA TRBJ1-5 NA TRBV19
TGTGCCACCAGAGAGGGAAAGTATGGCTACACCTTC CATREGKYGYTF NA TRBJ1-2 few TRBV19
TGTGCCGCTAAGGGACAGCCCGGAGGAAATGAAAAACTGTTTTTT CAAKGQPGGNEKLFF TRBD1 TRBJ1-4 NA TRBV5-4
TGTGCCACCAGATCCGGCAGGCAACGCTCTGGAAACACCATATATTTT CATRSGRQRSGNTIYF NA TRBJ1-3 NA TRBV15
TGTGCCATCAGTGATGGAGGTAGCTCTGGAAACACCATATATTTT CAISDGGSSGNTIYF NA TRBJ1-3 NA TRBV10-3
TGTGCCAGCAGCGTGACAGGGGATTACACCTACGAGCAGTACTTC CASSVTGDYTYEQYF TRBD1 TRBJ2-7 NA TRBV2
TGCAGCGTGGGACCCTACAGGGGGCGGACTGAAGCTTTCTTT CSVGPYRGRTEAFF TRBD1 TRBJ1-1 NA TRBV29-1
TGTGCCAGCAGCCAAGGGGGACAGGGGGCTTCCGAGCAGTACTTC CASSQGGQGASEQYF TRBD1 TRBJ2-7 NA TRBV3-1/TRBV3-2
TGTGCCAGCAGCGGGGGGAGCGGCAATCAGCCCCAGCATTTT CASSGGSGNQPQHF NA TRBJ1-5 NA TRBV6-6
TGTGCCAGTACAGGGCGGCAAGAGACCCAGTACTTC CASTGRQETQYF NA TRBJ2-5 NA TRBV5-6
TGCAGCGTTGCGACGCAACTAGGTCCTTATGGCTACACCTTC CSVATQLGPYGYTF NA TRBJ1-2 once TRBV29-1
TGTGCCAGCAGTTTATCGTCAGGTTCCAATCAGCCCCAGCATTTT CASSLSSGSNQPQHF NA TRBJ1-5 few TRBV27
TGTGCCAGTAGTATAAGACTAGCGGGGGGGCATCATGAGCAGTTCTTC CASSIRLAGGHHEQFF TRBD2 TRBJ2-1 NA TRBV19
TGTGCCAGCTCACCACAGGACAGGGGGTATCGTGGCTACACCTTC CASSPQDRGYRGYTF TRBD1 TRBJ1-2 NA TRBV18
TGTGCCAGCAGTAGCCCCACAGGGGCGAACACCGGGGAGCTGTTTTTT CASSSPTGANTGELFF TRBD1 TRBJ2-2 few TRBV27
TGTGCCAGCAGTTCAGGGGGCGCGACTAATGAAAAACTGTTTTTT CASSSGGATNEKLFF TRBD1 TRBJ1-4 NA TRBV27
TGTGCCAGTAGTATCAACGGAGGTCTTAACTATGGCTACACCTTC CASSINGGLNYGYTF NA TRBJ1-2 NA TRBV19
TGTGCCAGCACCCTTGCAGGGAATGAGCAGTTCTTC CASTLAGNEQFF NA TRBJ2-1 NA TRBV7-8
TGTGCCAGCAGCTTAACGTCAGGGTCGGGCTACACCTTC CASSLTSGSGYTF NA TRBJ1-2 NA TRBV7-3
TGTGCCAGCAGCCAAGATCGGGGCAGGGGGCTAGATACGCAGTATTTT CASSQDRGRGLDTQYF TRBD1 TRBJ2-3 NA TRBV3-1/TRBV3-2
TGTGCCAGCAGGGGCGGCCCGGGGGAGACCGTAGCGGGGGCACCCCTCCACTTT CASRGGPGETVAGAPLHF NA TRBJ1-6 NA TRBV9
TGTGCCAGCACCCCGGCGGACTCGCTCTACGAGCAGTACTTC CASTPADSLYEQYF NA TRBJ2-7 once TRBV6-5
TGCGCCAGCAATATTCGTCGGGAATTGACCTACGAGCAGTACTTC CASNIRRELTYEQYF NA TRBJ2-7 NA TRBV10-1
TGTGCCAGTAGTATTATGTTGGGGCGGCAAAATCAGCCCCAGCATTTT CASSIMLGRQNQPQHF NA TRBJ1-5 NA TRBV19
TGTGCAAATGCGGGGGGGCCGTCAGATACGCAGTATTTT CANAGGPSDTQYF TRBD2 TRBJ2-3 once TRBV10-3
TGTGCCAGCACCAGACTAGTATACGAGCAGTACTTC CASTRLVYEQYF NA TRBJ2-7 NA TRBV6-4
TGTGCCAGCAGCTTAGGGGAGGACCTCTCTGGAAACACCATATATTTT CASSLGEDLSGNTIYF NA TRBJ1-3 NA TRBV11-2
TGTGCCAGCAGAAACTACAGGGACCCCGGGGAGCTGTTTTTT CASRNYRDPGELFF NA TRBJ2-2 NA TRBV6-5
TGCAGCGCGTGGAGGGGGCTGGACGAGCAGTACTTC CSAWRGLDEQYF NA TRBJ2-7 NA TRBV29-1
TGTGCCAGCAGGAACGGACAGACTAACTATGGCTACACCTTC CASRNGQTNYGYTF NA TRBJ1-2 NA TRBV6-6
TGTGCCAGCAGCCTACAGGTAACCTCTGGAAACACCATATATTTT CASSLQVTSGNTIYF NA TRBJ1-3 NA TRBV3-1/TRBV3-2
TGTGCCAGCAGTTACTCGAGGGGCAATCAGCCCCAGCATTTT CASSYSRGNQPQHF NA TRBJ1-5 few TRBV6-5
TGCGCCAGCAGCGGCCGACAGGCCTACAATGAGCAGTTCTTC CASSGRQAYNEQFF NA TRBJ2-1 NA TRBV5-1
TGTGCCAGTAGTGTGTCGGTGATTGGGGCCGCGTTCTTC CASSVSVIGAAFF NA TRBJ2-1 NA TRBV19
TGTGCCAGCTCAGGACGCTCGGGACAGCACTATACAATCTACGAGCAGTACTTC CASSGRSGQHYTIYEQYF TRBD1 TRBJ2-7 NA TRBV18
TGTGCCAGCAGCTTACAGAGCAATCAGCCCCAGCATTTT CASSLQSNQPQHF NA TRBJ1-5 NA TRBV7-9
TGTGCCAGCAGTGAGAGGGGGACAACTAATGAAAAACTGTTTTTT CASSERGTTNEKLFF NA TRBJ1-4 NA TRBV2
TGTGCCAGCAGGACTAGCGGGAGGGGGATTGAGCAGTTCTTC CASRTSGRGIEQFF TRBD2 TRBJ2-1 NA TRBV5-8
TGTGCCAGCAGCAAACGACTAGGCGACGAGACCCAGTACTTC CASSKRLGDETQYF NA TRBJ2-5 NA TRBV9